The 28 T cell receptor beta chains reported below all come from one sample, sequenced in a study of shared clonotypes between healthy human individuals. The data were produced by immunoSEQ multiplex PCR, yet TCRdb's version contains in-frame clones alone and is incomplete. In the table there are more than 2 million clones, 90% to 95% of which are singletons. CD45RO-negative CD8 cells positively selected for CCR7 made up the naive population, which excluded terminally differentiated effector memory CD45RA+ cells. Sequences were obtained from naive CD8+ T cells from PBMCs. The receptors originated from a young man in good health. Some clones in this sample may be carry-over from other donors' samples.

This rearrangement joins TRBV27 to TRBJ2-2; TRBD2 aligns across 10 bases. After removal of 5 bases from V and 0 bases from J, the junction contained 12 bases not matched to a gene. The CDR3 sequence is 19 residues long. Per germline, CDR1 MNHEY and CDR2 SMNVEV (reference sequence). The CDR3 nucleotides read TGTGCCAGCAGTCAATCTAGCGGGAGTGCGCCAGCGAACACCGGGGAGCTGTTTTTT. It translates to CASSQSSGSAPANTGELFF.

V is TRBV7-9 and J is TRBJ2-7; D is undetermined. CDR1 is SEHNR and CDR2 is FQNEAQ in the germline V gene (reference sequence). The CDR3 contains 13 residues. V lost 10 bases, J lost 7 bases, and 20 bases lay in between. In DNA form, the CDR3 reads TGTGCCACTTCTCCGGGTCCCGAGTGGGAGCAGTACTTC. Its translation: CATSPGPEWEQYF.

The chain is built from TRBV2 and TRBJ2-2; D gene ambiguous. There are 14 residues in the CDR3. Trimming left V 1 base short and J 5 bases short, with 8 bases between. Germline CDR1 and CDR2: SNHLY and FYNNEI. The CDR3 region is CASSEGATTGELFF. Written as DNA, the CDR3 is TGTGCCAGCAGTGAAGGGGCGACTACCGGGGAGCTGTTTTTT.

Here the CDR3 DNA reads TGTGCCAGTAGTCCTTATCCAGGGGGGAACACTGAAGCTTTCTTT. Translated, it gives CASSPYPGGNTEAFF. The V gene is TRBV19, the J gene TRBJ1-1; 7 nucleotides agree with TRBD1. With 5 bases clipped from V and 1 base from J, the junction kept 7 bases outside the gene matches. Germline CDR1 LNHDA, CDR2 SQIVND (reference sequence). This CDR3 region has 15 residues.

With respect to this clone: Other nucleotide sequences from this sample produce the same CDR3. The chain employs TRBV19 and TRBJ1-5; no definite D call. This CDR3 comprises 12 residues. Germline CDR1 reads LNHDA; CDR2 reads SQIVND (reference sequence). With 3 bases removed from V and 6 bases from J, the gap between germline ends came to 6 bases. CDR3 in amino acids: CASSIGSQPQHF. For the CDR3, the DNA is TGTGCCAGTAGTATCGGTAGTCAGCCCCAGCATTTT. Full variable domain (rest looked up from reference TRBV19 and TRBJ1-5): DGGITQSPKYLFRKEGQNVTLSCEQNLNHDAMYWYRQDPGQGLRLIYYSQIVNDFQKGDIAEGYSVSREKKESFPLTVTSAQKNPTAFYLCASSIGSQPQHFGDGTRLSIL.

The genes are TRBV21-1 and TRBJ1-5. TRBV21-1 is labeled a pseudogene. The CDR3 loop spans 20 amino acids. For the CDR3, the DNA is TGTGCCAGCAGCAAATACCCGTATTTTCGGGACGAGTACGGCAATCAGCCCCAGCATTTT. It codes for CASSKYPYFRDEYGNQPQHF.

The chain recombines TRBV18 with TRBJ2-2; TRBD2 matches 7 bases. V trimming: 0 bases; J trimming: 5 bases; junction bases outside the gene matches: 6. From germline, CDR1 is KGHSH and CDR2 LQKENI. This CDR3 region has 16 residues. CDR3 nucleotides: TGTGCCAGCTCACCACCTCGCGGGAGCCGAACCGGGGAGCTGTTTTTT. Translation gives CASSPPRGSRTGELFF.

The J gene is TRBJ2-7, the V gene TRBV2; the D is unclear. The V gene's germline CDR1 is SNHLY and CDR2 FYNNEI. The CDR3 contains 15 residues. Trimming removed 3 bases at V and 4 bases at J, with 16 bases between. CDR3: CASSDIGSSSYEQYF. Written as DNA, the CDR3 is TGTGCCAGCAGTGATATCGGCTCTAGTTCATACGAGCAGTACTTC.

V usage is TRBV27 and J usage is TRBJ2-7; 9 bases are a match to TRBD1. The CDR3 extends over 15 amino acids. The germline V gene encodes CDR1 MNHEY and CDR2 SMNVEV (reference sequence). The ends lost 4 bases at V and 4 bases at J; junction bases unmatched: 8. CDR3 DNA: TGTGCCAGCAGTTCCTACGACAGGGGGACGTACGAGCAGTACTTC. Residues: CASSSYDRGTYEQYF.

V and J are TRBV11-2 and TRBJ1-3; 9 nucleotides line up with TRBD1. CDR1 and CDR2 from the germline V gene are SGHAT and FQNNGV. J was trimmed by 4 bases and V by 2 bases; bases with no gene match: 6. The CDR3 length is 16 residues. CDR3 coding DNA: TGTGCCAGCAGCTTATGGGACAGGGAAAAAGGAAACACCATATATTTT. It encodes CASSLWDREKGNTIYF.

The chain carries TRBV10-3 and TRBJ1-5, with 7 positions matching TRBD1. V lost 2 bases and J lost 5; bases outside the gene matches: 3. CDR1 is ENHRY, CDR2 SYGVKD, per germline. There are 14 residues in the CDR3. As DNA, the CDR3 is TGTGCCATCAGTGAGAACGGACAGGATCAGCCCCAGCATTTT. It translates to CAISENGQDQPQHF.

As to this clone: One end of the junction varies from germline; a read error may be responsible. This chain uses TRBV18 with TRBJ2-1; D is unclear. Germline V gives CDR1 KGHSH, CDR2 LQKENI. The CDR3 has 15 amino acids. The CDR3 loop reads CASSPTGRTYNGQFF. DNA for the CDR3: TGTGCCAGCTCACCAACGGGTCGAACCTACAATGGGCAGTTCTTC.

This clone was counted only a few times. This chain uses TRBV30 with TRBJ1-1; D ambiguous. Germline CDR1 GTSNPN, CDR2 SVGIG (reference sequence). The CDR3 length is 14 residues. Trimming removed 2 bases from V and 1 base from J, with 11 bases in between. CDR3 coding DNA: TGTGCCTGGAGTCCCCATTGGGAGAACACTGAAGCTTTCTTT. Its translation is CAWSPHWENTEAFF.

The chain carries TRBV9 and TRBJ1-1; maybe TRBD1 (6 bases). The CDR3 totals 17 residues. Trimming removed 2 bases at V and 5 bases at J, with 22 bases between. From germline, CDR1 is SGDLS and CDR2 YYNGEE. The chain's CDR3 is CASSVHLAGAPGTEAFF. CDR3 nucleotide sequence: TGTGCCAGCAGCGTTCATCTTGCGGGGGCGCCTGGGACTGAAGCTTTCTTT.

V is TRBV11-2 and J is TRBJ2-3, with D tentatively TRBD2 (6 bases). CDR3 length: 14 residues. The germline V gene encodes CDR1 SGHAT and CDR2 FQNNGV. The V and J ends lost 2 bases and 1 base respectively, with 7 bases between them. CDR3 coding DNA: TGTGCCAGCAGCTTAACGGGGGGCACAGATACGCAGTATTTT. It codes for CASSLTGGTDTQYF.

Note on this clone: This CDR3 is also generated by other DNA sequences in the sample. J is TRBJ2-7 and V is TRBV7-9; unclear D gene. Trimming pared 2 bases from V and 2 bases from J, leaving 4 bases between. Germline values: CDR1 SEHNR, CDR2 FQNEAQ (reference sequence). This CDR3 is 12 amino acids long. CDR3 coding DNA: TGTGCCAGCAGCTTAATACCCTACGAGCAGTACTTC. Amino acid sequence: CASSLIPYEQYF.

The chain recombines TRBV2 with TRBJ2-5; 11 bases map to TRBD2. Per the germline V gene, CDR1 is SNHLY and CDR2 is FYNNEI. V lost 2 bases to trimming and J lost 5 bases; unmatched junction nucleotides: 7. The CDR3 extends over 16 amino acids. CDR3 coding DNA: TGTGCCAGCAGTGAAACCCTAGCGGGGGGCTGGGAGACCCAGTACTTC. It encodes CASSETLAGGWETQYF.

V usage is TRBV7-9 and J usage is TRBJ2-2; TRBD1 might be the D (5 bases). Deletions cut 5 bases from V and 6 bases from J, with 7 bases between. Germline CDR1 SEHNR, CDR2 FQNEAQ (reference sequence). The CDR3 consists of 12 residues. For the CDR3, the DNA is TGTGCCAGCAGCGGGGCCCCCGGGGAGCTGTTTTTT. This sequence encodes CASSGAPGELFF. Complete variable domain (other parts from reference TRBV7-9 and TRBJ2-2): DTGVSQNPRHKITKRGQNVTFRCDPISEHNRLYWYRQTLGQGPEFLTYFQNEAQLEKSRLLSDRFSAERPKGSFSTLEIQRTEQGDSAMYLCASSGAPGELFFGEGSRLTVL.

The chain recombines TRBV5-5 with TRBJ2-7; maybe TRBD1 (5 bases). In germline, CDR1 is SGHKS, CDR2 YYEKEE (reference sequence). The CDR3 extends over 13 amino acids. V lost 3 bases and J 5 bases, leaving 12 bases between the germline ends. CDR3 residues: CASSSTDSHEQYF. CDR3 coding DNA: TGTGCCAGCAGCTCGACAGACAGCCACGAGCAGTACTTC.

The gene calls are TRBV30 and TRBJ2-2; the D call may be TRBD1 or TRBD2 (6 bases each). Germline-derived CDR1 and CDR2 are GTSNPN and SVGIG (reference sequence). With 4 bases removed from V and 3 bases from J, the gap between germline ends came to 9 bases. This CDR3 region has 13 residues. CDR3 sequence: CAWKGGYTGELFF. In DNA form, the CDR3 reads TGTGCCTGGAAGGGGGGTTACACCGGGGAGCTGTTTTTT.

This clone was seen a few times. The V gene is TRBV9, the J gene TRBJ1-2; 8 nucleotides match TRBD1. J gave up 5 bases and V 2 bases, and 5 bases lay outside the gene matches. CDR3 size: 14 residues. The germline gives CDR1 SGDLS, CDR2 YYNGEE. The CDR3 is CASSVGQGKYGYTF. CDR3 in DNA: TGTGCCAGCAGCGTCGGACAGGGAAAATATGGCTACACCTTC.

The rearrangement links TRBV29-1 to TRBJ2-1; D may correspond to TRBD1 or TRBD2 (5 bases each). CDR1 and CDR2 (germline): SQVTM, ANQGSEA. This CDR3 contains 13 residues. With 7 bases removed from V and 5 bases from J, the gap between germline ends came to 15 bases. The CDR3 sequence is CSGRQGEHNEQFF. The DNA of the CDR3 is TGCAGCGGTCGCCAGGGAGAACACAATGAGCAGTTCTTC.

The chain has TRBV7-8 and TRBJ2-7; D is possibly TRBD1 (5 bases). Germline CDR1 is SGHVS and CDR2 is FQNEAQ. The CDR3 covers 14 residues. V lost 1 base, J lost 6 bases, and 13 bases lay in between. CDR3 amino acids: CASSLGRVSGEQYF. CDR3 DNA sequence: TGTGCCAGCAGCTTAGGCAGGGTATCCGGCGAGCAGTACTTC.

The rearrangement joins TRBV19 to TRBJ1-2; weak D call: TRBD1 (5 bases). Between the trimmed V and J ends, which lost 6 bases and 3 bases, there was a span of 8 bases. CDR3 length: 12 amino acids. Germline V lookup: CDR1 LNHDA, CDR2 SQIVND (reference sequence). In DNA, the CDR3 is TGTGCCAGTAGCGACAGTTACTATGGCTACACCTTC. Encoded protein: CASSDSYYGYTF.

The V and J genes are TRBV29-1 and TRBJ2-7; maybe TRBD1 (6 bases). This CDR3 is built from 12 residues. The germline V gene encodes CDR1 SQVTM and CDR2 ANQGSEA. Trimming stripped 4 bases from V and 2 bases from J, with 9 bases between. The CDR3 sequence is CSVADRAYEQYF. CDR3 sequence (DNA): TGCAGCGTTGCGGACAGAGCCTACGAGCAGTACTTC.

V is TRBV7-3 and J is TRBJ2-3; D is uncertain. Germline assignment: CDR1 SGHTA and CDR2 FQGTGA. There are 13 residues in the CDR3. Trimming took 5 bases from V and 1 from J, leaving 7 bases between them. This CDR3 is CASSPAGTDTQYF. Here the CDR3 DNA reads TGTGCCAGCAGCCCGGCGGGCACAGATACGCAGTATTTT.

This chain uses TRBV11-2 with TRBJ1-5; no definite D call. CDR3 length equals 16 residues. Germline lookup yields CDR1 SGHAT and CDR2 FQNNGV. The V and J ends lost 5 bases and 5 bases respectively, with 19 bases between them. The CDR3 here is CASSPSGRGGYQPQHF. The CDR3 coding sequence is TGTGCCAGCAGCCCTTCTGGGCGGGGTGGGTATCAGCCCCAGCATTTT.

This chain joins TRBV5-6 and TRBJ2-7; 12 positions match TRBD2. Germline assignment: CDR1 SGHDT and CDR2 YYEEEE. The CDR3 runs 16 residues. Unmatched junction bases numbered 11, after V lost 4 bases and J lost 6 bases. CDR3 loop: CASSRGLAGLGSEQYF. CDR3 sequence (DNA): TGTGCCAGCAGCCGCGGACTAGCGGGGCTAGGAAGCGAGCAGTACTTC.